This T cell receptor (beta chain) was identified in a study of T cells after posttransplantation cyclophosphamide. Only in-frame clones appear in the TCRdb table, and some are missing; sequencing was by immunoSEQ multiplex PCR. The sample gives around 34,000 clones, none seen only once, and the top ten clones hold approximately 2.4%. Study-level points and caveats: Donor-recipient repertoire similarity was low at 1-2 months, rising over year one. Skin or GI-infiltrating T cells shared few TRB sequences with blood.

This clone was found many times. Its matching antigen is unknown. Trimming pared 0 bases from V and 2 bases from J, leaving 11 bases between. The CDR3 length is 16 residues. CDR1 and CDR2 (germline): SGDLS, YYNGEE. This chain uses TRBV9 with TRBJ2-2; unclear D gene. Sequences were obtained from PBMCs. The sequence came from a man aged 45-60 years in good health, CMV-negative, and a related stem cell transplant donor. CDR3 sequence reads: CASSVAPTFNTGELFF. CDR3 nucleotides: TGTGCCAGCAGCGTAGCGCCGACTTTTAACACCGGGGAGCTGTTTTTT. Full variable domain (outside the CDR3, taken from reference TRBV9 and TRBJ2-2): DSGVTQTPKHLITATGQRVTLRCSPRSGDLSVYWYQQSLDQGLQFLIQYYNGEERAKGNILERFSAQQFPDLHSELNLSSLELGDSALYFCASSVAPTFNTGELFFGEGSRLTVL.